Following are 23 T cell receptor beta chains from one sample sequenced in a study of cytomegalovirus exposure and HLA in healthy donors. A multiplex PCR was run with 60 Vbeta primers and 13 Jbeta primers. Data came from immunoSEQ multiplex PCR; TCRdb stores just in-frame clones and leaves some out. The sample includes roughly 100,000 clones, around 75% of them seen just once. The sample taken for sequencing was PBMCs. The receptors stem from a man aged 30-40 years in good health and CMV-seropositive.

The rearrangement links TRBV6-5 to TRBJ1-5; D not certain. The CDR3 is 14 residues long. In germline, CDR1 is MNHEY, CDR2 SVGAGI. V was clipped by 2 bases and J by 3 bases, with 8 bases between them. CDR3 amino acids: CASSYGGNNQPQHF. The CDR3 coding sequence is TGTGCCAGCAGTTACGGCGGGAACAATCAGCCCCAGCATTTT.

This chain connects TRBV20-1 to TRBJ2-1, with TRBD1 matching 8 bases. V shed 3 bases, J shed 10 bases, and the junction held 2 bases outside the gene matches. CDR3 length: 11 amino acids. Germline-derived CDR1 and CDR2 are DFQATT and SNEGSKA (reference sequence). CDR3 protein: CSARRTGEQFF. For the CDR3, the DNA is TGCAGTGCTAGGCGGACAGGGGAGCAGTTCTTC.

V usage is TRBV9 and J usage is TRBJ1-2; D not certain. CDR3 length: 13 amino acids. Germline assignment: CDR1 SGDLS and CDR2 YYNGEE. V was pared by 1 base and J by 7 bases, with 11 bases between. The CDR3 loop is CASSVTGVAGYTF. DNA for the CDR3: TGTGCCAGCAGCGTAACGGGTGTGGCTGGCTACACCTTC.

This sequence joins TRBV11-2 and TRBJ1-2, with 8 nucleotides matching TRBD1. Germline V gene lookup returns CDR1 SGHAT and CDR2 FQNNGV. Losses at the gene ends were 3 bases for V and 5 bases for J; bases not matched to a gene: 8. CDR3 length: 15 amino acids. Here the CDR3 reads CASSFGQGGKYGYTF. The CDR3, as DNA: TGTGCCAGCAGCTTTGGACAGGGAGGGAAGTATGGCTACACCTTC.

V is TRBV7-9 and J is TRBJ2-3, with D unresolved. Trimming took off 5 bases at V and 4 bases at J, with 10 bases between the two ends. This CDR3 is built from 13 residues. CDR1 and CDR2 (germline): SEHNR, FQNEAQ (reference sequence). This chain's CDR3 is CASSPRTADTQYF. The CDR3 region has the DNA TGTGCCAGCAGCCCCCGCACGGCAGATACGCAGTATTTT.

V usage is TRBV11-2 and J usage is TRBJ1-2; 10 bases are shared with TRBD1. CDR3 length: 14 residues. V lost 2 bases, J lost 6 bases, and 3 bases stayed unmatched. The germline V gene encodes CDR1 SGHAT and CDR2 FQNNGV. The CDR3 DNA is TGTGCCAGCAGCTTACTGGGACAGGGGAATGGCTACACCTTC. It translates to CASSLLGQGNGYTF.

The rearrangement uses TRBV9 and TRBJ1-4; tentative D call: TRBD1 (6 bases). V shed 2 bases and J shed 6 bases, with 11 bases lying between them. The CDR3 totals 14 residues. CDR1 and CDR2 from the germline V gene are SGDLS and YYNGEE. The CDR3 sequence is CASSVGDTDEKLFF. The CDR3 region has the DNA TGTGCCAGCAGCGTCGGGGACACGGATGAAAAACTGTTTTTT.

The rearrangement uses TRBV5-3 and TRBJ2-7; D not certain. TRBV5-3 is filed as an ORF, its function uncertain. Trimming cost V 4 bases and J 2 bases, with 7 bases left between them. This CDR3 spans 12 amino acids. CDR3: CARSLDTYEQYF. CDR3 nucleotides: TGTGCCAGAAGCCTCGACACCTACGAGCAGTACTTC.

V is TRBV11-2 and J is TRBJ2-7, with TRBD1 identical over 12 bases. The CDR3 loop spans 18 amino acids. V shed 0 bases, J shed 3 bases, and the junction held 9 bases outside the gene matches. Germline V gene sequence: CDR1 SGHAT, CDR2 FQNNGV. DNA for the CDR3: TGTGCCAGCAGCTTAGACACCGGGACAGGGGGCGCTTTCTACGAGCAGTACTTC. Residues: CASSLDTGTGGAFYEQYF.

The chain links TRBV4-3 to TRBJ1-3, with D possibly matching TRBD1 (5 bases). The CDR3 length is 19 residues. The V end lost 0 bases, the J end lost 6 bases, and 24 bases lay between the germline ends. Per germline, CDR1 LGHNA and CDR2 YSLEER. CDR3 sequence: CASSQDRQSVGGWINTIYF. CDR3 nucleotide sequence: TGCGCCAGCAGCCAAGACCGACAGTCGGTGGGAGGGTGGATAAACACCATATATTTT.

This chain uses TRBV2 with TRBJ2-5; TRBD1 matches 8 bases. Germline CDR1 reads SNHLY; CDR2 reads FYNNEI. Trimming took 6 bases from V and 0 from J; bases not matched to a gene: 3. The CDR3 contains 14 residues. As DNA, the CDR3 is TGTGCCAGCAGGAGGACAGGGTACCAAGAGACCCAGTACTTC. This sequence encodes CASRRTGYQETQYF. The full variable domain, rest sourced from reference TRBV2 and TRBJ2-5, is EPEVTQTPSHQVTQMGQEVILRCVPISNHLYFYWYRQILGQKVEFLVSFYNNEISEKSEIFDDQFSVERPDGSNFTLKIRSTKLEDSAMYFCASRRTGYQETQYFGPGTRLLVL.

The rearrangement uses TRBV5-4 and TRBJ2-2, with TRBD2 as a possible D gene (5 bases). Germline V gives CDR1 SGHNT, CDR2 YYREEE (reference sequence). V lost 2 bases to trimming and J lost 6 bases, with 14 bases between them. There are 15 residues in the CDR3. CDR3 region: CASSFEGWLSGELFF. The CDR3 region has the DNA TGTGCCAGCAGCTTTGAGGGTTGGTTATCCGGGGAGCTGTTTTTT. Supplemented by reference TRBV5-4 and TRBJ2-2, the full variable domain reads ETGVTQSPTHLIKTRGQQVTLRCSSQSGHNTVSWYQQALGQGPQFIFQYYREEENGRGNFPPRFSGLQFPNYSSELNVNALELDDSALYLCASSFEGWLSGELFFGEGSRLTVL.

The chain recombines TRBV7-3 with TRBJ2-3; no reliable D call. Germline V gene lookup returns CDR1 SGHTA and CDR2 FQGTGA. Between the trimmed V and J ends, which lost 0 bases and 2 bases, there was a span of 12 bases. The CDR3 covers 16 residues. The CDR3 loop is CASSLTYSGHTDTQYF. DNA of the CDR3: TGTGCCAGCAGCTTAACGTATTCCGGTCACACAGATACGCAGTATTTT. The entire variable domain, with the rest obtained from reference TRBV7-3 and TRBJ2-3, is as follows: GAGVSQTPSNKVTEKGKYVELRCDPISGHTALYWYRQSLGQGPEFLIYFQGTGAADDSGLPNDRFFAVRPEGSVSTLKIQRTERGDSAVYLCASSLTYSGHTDTQYFGPGTRLTVL.

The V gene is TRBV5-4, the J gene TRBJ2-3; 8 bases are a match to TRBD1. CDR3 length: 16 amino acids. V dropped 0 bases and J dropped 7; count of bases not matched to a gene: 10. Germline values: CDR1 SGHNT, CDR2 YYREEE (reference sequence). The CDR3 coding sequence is TGTGCCAGCAGCTTGGAAGTTGGGACAGGCTCTCATACGCAGTATTTT. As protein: CASSLEVGTGSHTQYF.

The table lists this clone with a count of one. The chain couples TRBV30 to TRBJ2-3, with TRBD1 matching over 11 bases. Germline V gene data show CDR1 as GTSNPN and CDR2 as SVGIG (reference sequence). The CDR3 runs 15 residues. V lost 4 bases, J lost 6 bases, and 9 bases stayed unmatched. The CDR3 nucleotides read TGTGCCTGGACCCCCGGGACAGGGGGATGGGATACGCAGTATTTT. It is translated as CAWTPGTGGWDTQYF.

Written as DNA, the CDR3 is TGTGCCAGCAGTTTACATCGCACAGATACGCAGTATTTT. It yields the protein CASSLHRTDTQYF. This sequence joins TRBV27 and TRBJ2-3; the D is unclear. The CDR3 runs to 13 residues. Germline V gene sequence: CDR1 MNHEY, CDR2 SMNVEV (reference sequence). With 2 bases removed from V and 1 base from J, the gap between germline ends came to 4 bases.

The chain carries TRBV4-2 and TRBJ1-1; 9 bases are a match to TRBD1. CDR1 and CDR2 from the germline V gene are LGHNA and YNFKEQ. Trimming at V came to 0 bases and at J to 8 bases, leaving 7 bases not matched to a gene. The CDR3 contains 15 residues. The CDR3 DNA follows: TGTGCCAGCAGCCAAGAGGGTGACAGGGGGGAAGAAGCTTTCTTT. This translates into CASSQEGDRGEEAFF.

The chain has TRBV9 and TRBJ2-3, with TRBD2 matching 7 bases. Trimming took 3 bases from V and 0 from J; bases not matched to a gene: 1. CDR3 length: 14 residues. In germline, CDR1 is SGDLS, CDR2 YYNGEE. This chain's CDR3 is CASSGGGSTDTQYF. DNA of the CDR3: TGTGCCAGCAGCGGCGGGGGAAGCACAGATACGCAGTATTTT.

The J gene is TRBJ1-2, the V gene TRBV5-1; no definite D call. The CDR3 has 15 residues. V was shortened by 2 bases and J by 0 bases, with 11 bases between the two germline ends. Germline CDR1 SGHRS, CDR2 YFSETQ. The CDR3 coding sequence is TGCGCCAGCAGCTTTTCAGAATACGCTAACTATGGCTACACCTTC. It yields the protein CASSFSEYANYGYTF.

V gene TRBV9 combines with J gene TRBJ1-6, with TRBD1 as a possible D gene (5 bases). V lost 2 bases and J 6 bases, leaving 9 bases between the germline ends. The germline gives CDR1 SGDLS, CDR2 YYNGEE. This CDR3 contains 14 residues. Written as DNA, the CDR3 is TGTGCCAGCAGCGTGGCTGACAGTAATTCACCCCTCCACTTT. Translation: CASSVADSNSPLHF.

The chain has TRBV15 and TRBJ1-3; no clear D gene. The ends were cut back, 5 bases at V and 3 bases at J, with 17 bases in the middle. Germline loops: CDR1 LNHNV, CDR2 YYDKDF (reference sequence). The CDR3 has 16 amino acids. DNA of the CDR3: TGTGCCACCAGCGAGCCCGGAGGGCTGGGTGGAAACACCATATATTTT. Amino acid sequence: CATSEPGGLGGNTIYF.

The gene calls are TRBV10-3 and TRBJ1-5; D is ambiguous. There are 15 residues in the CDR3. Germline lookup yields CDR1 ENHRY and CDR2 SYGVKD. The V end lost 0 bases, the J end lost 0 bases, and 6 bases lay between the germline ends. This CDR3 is CAISESRDSNQPQHF. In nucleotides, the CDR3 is TGTGCCATCAGTGAGTCGCGGGATAGCAATCAGCCCCAGCATTTT.

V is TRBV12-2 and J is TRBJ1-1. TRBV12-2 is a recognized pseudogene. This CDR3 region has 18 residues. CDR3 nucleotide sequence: TGTGCAAGTCGCTTAGGGTGCTGCGGAGGGGAGAAACGAACTGAAGCTTTCTTT. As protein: CASRLGCCGGEKRTEAFF.